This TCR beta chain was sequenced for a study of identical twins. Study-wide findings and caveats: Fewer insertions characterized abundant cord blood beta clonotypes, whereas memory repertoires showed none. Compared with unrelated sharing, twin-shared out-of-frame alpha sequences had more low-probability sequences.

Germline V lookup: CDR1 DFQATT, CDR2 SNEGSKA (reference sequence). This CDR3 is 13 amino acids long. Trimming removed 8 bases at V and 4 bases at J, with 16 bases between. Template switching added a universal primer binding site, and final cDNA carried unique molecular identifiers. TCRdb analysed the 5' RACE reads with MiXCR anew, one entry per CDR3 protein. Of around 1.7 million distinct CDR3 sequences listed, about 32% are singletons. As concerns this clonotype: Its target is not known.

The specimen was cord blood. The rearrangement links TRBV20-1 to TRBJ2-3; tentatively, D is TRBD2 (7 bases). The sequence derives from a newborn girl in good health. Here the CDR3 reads CSTGRGASDTQYF. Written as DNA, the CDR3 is TGCAGTACAGGTCGGGGGGCTTCAGATACGCAGTATTTT.